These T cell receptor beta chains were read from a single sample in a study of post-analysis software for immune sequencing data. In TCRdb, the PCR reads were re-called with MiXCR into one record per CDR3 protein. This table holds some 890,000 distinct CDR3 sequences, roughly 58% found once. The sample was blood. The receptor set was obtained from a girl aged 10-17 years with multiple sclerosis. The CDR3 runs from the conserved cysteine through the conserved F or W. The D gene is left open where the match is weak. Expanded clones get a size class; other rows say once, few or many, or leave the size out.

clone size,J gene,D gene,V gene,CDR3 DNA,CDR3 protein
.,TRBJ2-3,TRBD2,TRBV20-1,TGCAGTGCTAGAGAGGGGACTAGTATGGCAGATACGCAGTATTTT,CSAREGTSMADTQYF
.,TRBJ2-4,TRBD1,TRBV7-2,TGTGCCAGCAGCCCAATGGCCGGGACAGGAGCCAAAAACATTCAGTACTTC,CASSPMAGTGAKNIQYF
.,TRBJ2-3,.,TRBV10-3,TGTGCCATCAGGGGAAAAATAACCGGGACTAGCACAGATACGCAGTATTTT,CAIRGKITGTSTDTQYF
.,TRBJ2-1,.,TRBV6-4,TGTGCCAGCAGACCGGGACCAGAGCCTTACAATGAGCAGTTCTTC,CASRPGPEPYNEQFF
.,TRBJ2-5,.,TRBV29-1,TGCAGCGTTACACAGGGCGGGGAGACCCAGTACTTC,CSVTQGGETQYF
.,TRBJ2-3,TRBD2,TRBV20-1,TGCAGCCAACTAGCGGCAGATACGCAGTATTTT,CSQLAADTQYF
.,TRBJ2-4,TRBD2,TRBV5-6,TGTGCCAGCAGCCCTGGGGGGGTTAAAAACATTCAGTACTTC,CASSPGGVKNIQYF
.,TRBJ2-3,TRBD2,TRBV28,TGTGCCAGCAGTTTAGGGGCGGGAGAGGGCACAGATACGCAGTATTTT,CASSLGAGEGTDTQYF
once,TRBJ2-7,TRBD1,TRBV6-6,TGTGCCAGCAGTTACCTTGGACAGGGCTACGAGCAGTACTTC,CASSYLGQGYEQYF
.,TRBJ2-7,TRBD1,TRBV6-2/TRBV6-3,TGTGCCAGCAGTCACAACACGCAAGGGACAGTCTCCTACGAGCAGTACTTC,CASSHNTQGTVSYEQYF
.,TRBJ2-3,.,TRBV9,TGTGCCAGCAGCGTAGGTCTTGCGGTCACACTAGCAGATACGCAGTATTTT,CASSVGLAVTLADTQYF
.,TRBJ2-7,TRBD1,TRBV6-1,TGTGCCAGCAGTGAAGGGACAGGGTCCTCCTACGAGCAGTACTTC,CASSEGTGSSYEQYF
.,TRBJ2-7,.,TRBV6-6,TGTGCCAGCAGTTACCCGGAATTTTACTCCTACGAGCAGTACTTC,CASSYPEFYSYEQYF
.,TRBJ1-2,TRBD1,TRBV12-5,TGTGCTAGTGGCCTCGCGGGACAGAGTTATGGCTACACCTTC,CASGLAGQSYGYTF
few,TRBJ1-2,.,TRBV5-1,TGCGCCAGCAACCCACTGCAGGGCAGCGCAGTTCCGTATGGCTACACCTTC,CASNPLQGSAVPYGYTF
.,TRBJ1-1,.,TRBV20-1,TGCAGTGCTAGAGATTGGTGGTTGAACACTGAAGCTTTCTTT,CSARDWWLNTEAFF
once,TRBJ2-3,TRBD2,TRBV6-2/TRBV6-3,TGTGCCAGCAGTTACCCACTAGCGGGAGGGCCTCATCCGCAGTATTTT,CASSYPLAGGPHPQYF
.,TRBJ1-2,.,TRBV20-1,TGCAGACTATATTGTCTGGTCCCCTATGGCTACACCTTC,CRLYCLVPYGYTF
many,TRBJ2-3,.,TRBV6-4,TGTGCCAGCAGTGCTGGAGACAGTCCCACAGATACGCAGTATTTT,CASSAGDSPTDTQYF
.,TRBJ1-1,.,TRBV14,TGTGCCAGCAGCCAAGATCTACGGGGTAGTGAAGCTTTCTTT,CASSQDLRGSEAFF
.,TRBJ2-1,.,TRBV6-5,TGTGCCAGCAGTTACTGGCCCCCTAGGGCAGGGGGGCGCTACAATGAGCAGTTCTTC,CASSYWPPRAGGRYNEQFF
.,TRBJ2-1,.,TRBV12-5,TGTGCTAGTGGTTTTGCAGTTCGGGGGTCCTCCTACAATGAGCAGTTCTTC,CASGFAVRGSSYNEQFF
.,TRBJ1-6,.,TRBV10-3,TGTGCCATCGGCGGCAGGGTCGATAATTCACCCCTCCACTTT,CAIGGRVDNSPLHF
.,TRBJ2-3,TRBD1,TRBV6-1,TGTGCCAGCGCGTCGGGACAGGTTGCAGATACGCAGTATTTT,CASASGQVADTQYF
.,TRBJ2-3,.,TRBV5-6,TGTGCCAGCAGCTTGGTGGATACGGGCACAGATACGCAGTATTTT,CASSLVDTGTDTQYF
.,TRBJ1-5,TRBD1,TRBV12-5,TGTGCTAGTGGCGAGGGACAGAGGGACGATCAGCCCCAGCATTTT,CASGEGQRDDQPQHF
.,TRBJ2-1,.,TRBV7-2,TGTGCCAGCAGCTTAGTCAAAGTGTTACGGAACAATGAGCAGTTCTTC,CASSLVKVLRNNEQFF
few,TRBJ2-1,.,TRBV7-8,TGTGCCAGCAGCTTATGGGTGGGGGGCAATGAGCAGTTCTTC,CASSLWVGGNEQFF
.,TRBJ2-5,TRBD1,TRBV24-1,TGTGCCACCAGTGATTTCGGGACAGGCGATCGCGAGACCCAGTACTTC,CATSDFGTGDRETQYF
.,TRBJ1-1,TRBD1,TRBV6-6,TGTGCCAGCAGCTTTCGCCCTACCGGGACAGGCACTGAAGCTTTCTTT,CASSFRPTGTGTEAFF
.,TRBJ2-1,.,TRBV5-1,TGCGCCAGCAGCCCCGGATTGGAGGGCTACAATGAGCAGTTCTTC,CASSPGLEGYNEQFF
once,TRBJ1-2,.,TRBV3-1,TGTGCCAGCAGCCAAGATTGGTCAGGGTCGAGCTATGGCTACACCTTC,CASSQDWSGSSYGYTF
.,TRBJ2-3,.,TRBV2,TGTGCCAGCCGCTGGGCAGATACGCAGTATTTT,CASRWADTQYF
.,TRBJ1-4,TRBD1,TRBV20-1,TGCAGTGCTAAACCGACGGGCAGGGGGGGGTCCGAAAAACTGTTTTTT,CSAKPTGRGGSEKLFF
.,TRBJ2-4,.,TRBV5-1,TGCGCCAGCAGAGCCGATCTCATGACTCTAGCCAAAAACATTCAGTACTTC,CASRADLMTLAKNIQYF
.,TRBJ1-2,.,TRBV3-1,TGTGCCAGCAGCCCGGCACCCGGGGCTGCTAACTATGGCTACACCTTC,CASSPAPGAANYGYTF
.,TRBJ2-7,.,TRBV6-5,TGTGCCAGCAGCGGGGTGGGCGGTTTGACCTACGAGCAGTACTTC,CASSGVGGLTYEQYF
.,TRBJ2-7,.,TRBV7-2,TGTGCCAGCAGCTTAGCCGGGCCCCCCGGGGGCGAGCAGTACTTC,CASSLAGPPGGEQYF
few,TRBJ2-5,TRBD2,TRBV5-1,TGCGCCAGCAGCCCACGACTAGCGGGAGTGGAGACCCAGTACTTC,CASSPRLAGVETQYF
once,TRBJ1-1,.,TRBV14,TGTGCCAGCAGCCAAGACCCAACGACGAACACTGAAGCTTTCTTT,CASSQDPTTNTEAFF
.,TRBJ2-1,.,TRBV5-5,TGTGCCAGCAGCTTGGACGAGGGGTATGAGCAGTTCTTC,CASSLDEGYEQFF